This TCR beta chain was captured by sequencing in a study of shared clonotypes between healthy human individuals. With 4 bases removed from V and 3 bases from J, the gap between germline ends came to 15 bases. Germline V gene data show CDR1 as GTSNPN and CDR2 as SVGIG (reference sequence). This CDR3 is built from 14 residues. Profiling relied on immunoSEQ multiplex PCR, and the TCRdb table lists in-frame clones only, not all of them. Of over 400,000 clones listed, around four fifths are singletons. This chain uses TRBV30 with TRBJ1-1; D gene ambiguous. The sample consisted of PBMCs. This TCR was recovered from a woman between 40 and 55 years old in good health. Some clones in this sample may be carry-over from other donors' samples. CDR3: CAWTARREHTEAFF. CDR3 DNA: TGTGCCTGGACCGCCCGTCGGGAGCACACTGAAGCTTTCTTT. Full variable domain (rest looked up from reference TRBV30 and TRBJ1-1): SQTIHQWPATLVQPVGSPLSLECTVEGTSNPNLYWYRQAAGRGLQLLFYSVGIGQISSEVPQNLSASRPQDRQFILSSKKLLLSDSGFYLCAWTARREHTEAFFGQGTRLTVV.